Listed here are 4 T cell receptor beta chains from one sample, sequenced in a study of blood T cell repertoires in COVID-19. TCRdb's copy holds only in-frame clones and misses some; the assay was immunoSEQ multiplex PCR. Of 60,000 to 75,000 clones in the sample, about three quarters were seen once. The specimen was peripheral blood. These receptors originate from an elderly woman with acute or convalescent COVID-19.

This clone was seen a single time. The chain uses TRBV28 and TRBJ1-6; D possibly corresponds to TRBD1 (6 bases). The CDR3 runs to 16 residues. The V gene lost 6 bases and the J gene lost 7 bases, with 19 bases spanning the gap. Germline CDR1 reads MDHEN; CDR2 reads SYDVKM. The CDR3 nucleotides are TGTGCCAGCAGACCCCCCCGGGGGGACATAAATTCACCCCTCCACTTT. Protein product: CASRPPRGDINSPLHF.

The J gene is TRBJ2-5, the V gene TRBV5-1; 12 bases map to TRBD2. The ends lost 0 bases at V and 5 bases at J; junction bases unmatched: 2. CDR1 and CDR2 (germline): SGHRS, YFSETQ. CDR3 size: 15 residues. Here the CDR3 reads CASSLATSGRETQYF. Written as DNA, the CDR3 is TGCGCCAGCAGCTTGGCTACTAGCGGGAGGGAGACCCAGTACTTC.

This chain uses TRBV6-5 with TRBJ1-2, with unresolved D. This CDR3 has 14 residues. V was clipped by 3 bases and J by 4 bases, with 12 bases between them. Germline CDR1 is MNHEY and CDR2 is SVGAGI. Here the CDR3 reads CASSYGVPLYGYTF. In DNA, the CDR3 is TGTGCCAGCAGTTATGGAGTACCTCTCTATGGCTACACCTTC.

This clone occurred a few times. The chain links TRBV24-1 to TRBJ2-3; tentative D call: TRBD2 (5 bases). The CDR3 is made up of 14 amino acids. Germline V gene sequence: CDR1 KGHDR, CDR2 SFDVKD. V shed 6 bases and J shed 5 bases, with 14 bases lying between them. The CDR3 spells CATSPPSAGDTQYF. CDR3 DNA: TGTGCCACCAGTCCCCCGTCCGCGGGAGATACGCAGTATTTT.